Listed below are T cell receptor beta chains from one sample, sequenced in a study of cytomegalovirus exposure and HLA in healthy donors. The assay was immunoSEQ multiplex PCR, and TCRdb's table has in-frame clones only and misses some. The table shows hundreds of thousands of clones, with roughly 88% occurring only once. Source material: PBMCs. Receptors originate from a young woman in good health and CMV-seronegative. The CDR3 runs from the conserved cysteine through the conserved F or W. The order of the fields is J gene, D gene, V gene, clone size, CDR3 protein, CDR3 DNA. The D gene is left open where the match is weak. Some rows mark clone size as missing; the rest say once, few, many or name a class of expanded clone.

>TRBJ1-1|TRBD1|TRBV7-9|-
CASSLAVTRSDRAGEAFF
TGTGCCAGCAGCTTAGCCGTTACCAGATCGGACAGGGCGGGTGAAGCTTTCTTT
>TRBJ2-7|TRBD2|TRBV27|-
CASSLSRTSVPYEQYF
TGTGCCAGCAGTTTATCGCGGACTAGCGTACCCTACGAGCAGTACTTC
>TRBJ1-6|-|TRBV5-4|-
CASSLAGGNSPLHF
TGTGCCAGCAGCTTGGCCGGGGGGAATTCACCCCTCCACTTT
>TRBJ1-5|-|TRBV9|-
CASSVSPQSNQPQHF
TGTGCCAGCAGCGTTAGCCCCCAAAGCAATCAGCCCCAGCATTTT
>TRBJ2-1|-|TRBV27|once
CASNPAGYNEQFF
TGTGCCAGCAACCCCGCCGGTTACAATGAGCAGTTCTTC
>TRBJ2-7|TRBD1|TRBV5-8|-
CASSLLQGGLSYEQYF
TGTGCCAGCAGCTTGCTTCAAGGGGGCCTATCCTACGAGCAGTACTTC
>TRBJ2-4|-|TRBV19|-
CASSISGLSIQYF
TGTGCCAGTAGTATATCAGGGTTAAGCATTCAGTACTTC
>TRBJ1-4|TRBD1|TRBV5-4|-
CASSQGQGGEKLFF
TGTGCCAGCAGCCAGGGACAGGGAGGTGAAAAACTGTTTTTT
>TRBJ1-5|-|TRBV2|few
CASSGGQNQPQHF
TGTGCCAGCAGTGGAGGGCAGAATCAGCCCCAGCATTTT
>TRBJ2-1|TRBD2|TRBV19|-
CASSIVLAGYNEQFF
TGTGCCAGTAGTATTGTACTAGCGGGGTACAATGAGCAGTTCTTC
>TRBJ2-5|-|TRBV7-6|-
CASSLRGGLQETQYF
TGTGCCAGCAGCTTGAGGGGGGGACTGCAAGAGACCCAGTACTTC
>TRBJ1-3|-|TRBV4-2|-
CASSQVLGRSGNTIYF
TGTGCCAGCAGCCAAGTTCTGGGGAGGTCTGGAAACACCATATATTTT
>TRBJ2-5|TRBD2|TRBV5-6|once
CASSLAASGQETQYF
TGTGCCAGCAGCTTGGCGGCTAGCGGCCAAGAGACCCAGTACTTC
>TRBJ1-5|-|TRBV6-5|-
CASRDRMGDQPQHF
TGTGCCAGCAGAGACAGGATGGGGGATCAGCCCCAGCATTTT
>TRBJ1-4|TRBD1|TRBV28|-
CASSKGGPNEKLFF
TGTGCCAGCAGTAAAGGGGGCCCTAATGAAAAACTGTTTTTT
>TRBJ2-7|TRBD1|TRBV19|-
CASSFQGDNEQYF
TGTGCCAGTAGTTTTCAGGGGGACAACGAGCAGTACTTC
>TRBJ2-7|-|TRBV28|many
CASSLDRYYEQYF
TGTGCCAGCAGTCTTGACAGATACTACGAGCAGTACTTC
>TRBJ2-7|-|TRBV6-1|few
CASSEDPDRNSYEQYF
TGTGCCAGCAGTGAAGATCCGGACAGAAACTCCTACGAGCAGTACTTC
>TRBJ1-2|-|TRBV7-9|-
CASSPQGRPYYGYTF
TGTGCCAGCAGCCCTCAGGGCAGGCCCTACTATGGCTACACCTTC
>TRBJ2-3|-|TRBV2|-
CASSGGQRVRSTDTQYF
TGTGCCAGCAGCGGGGGGCAGAGGGTTCGAAGCACAGATACGCAGTATTTT
>TRBJ2-1|-|TRBV27|-
CASSLTPGGDNEQFF
TGTGCCAGCAGTTTAACACCGGGTGGTGACAATGAGCAGTTCTTC
>TRBJ2-7|-|TRBV27|-
CASSWNRVGEQYF
TGTGCCAGCAGTTGGAACAGGGTGGGTGAGCAGTACTTC
>TRBJ2-7|TRBD1|TRBV5-1|-
CASSTGTGAPYEQYF
TGCGCCAGCAGCACAGGGACAGGGGCCCCCTACGAGCAGTACTTC
>TRBJ2-7|-|TRBV6-5|-
CASSESRDSTQYF
TGTGCCAGCAGTGAATCCCGGGACTCTACTCAGTACTTC
>TRBJ2-5|-|TRBV7-9|once
CASSPAGRLKETQYF
TGTGCCAGCAGCCCAGCGGGTCGATTGAAAGAGACCCAGTACTTC
>TRBJ2-3|TRBD2|TRBV4-1|-
CASSQEKAGGRADTQYF
TGCGCCAGCAGCCAGGAGAAAGCGGGAGGCCGGGCAGATACGCAGTATTTT
>TRBJ2-1|TRBD1|TRBV18|-
CASSRTGTGEYNEQFF
TGTGCCAGCTCACGCACCGGGACAGGGGAGTACAATGAGCAGTTCTTC
>TRBJ2-7|-|TRBV9|-
CASSPQAASHPHYEQYF
TGTGCCAGCAGCCCCCAAGCCGCTAGCCACCCCCACTACGAGCAGTACTTC
>TRBJ1-3|-|TRBV6-1|-
CASRQASSSGNTIYF
TGTGCCAGCAGACAGGCTTCGAGCTCTGGAAACACCATATATTTT
>TRBJ2-1|TRBD2|TRBV27|-
CASSPPGLAGVTALGEQFF
TGTGCCAGCAGTCCCCCGGGACTAGCGGGAGTTACCGCTTTGGGTGAGCAGTTCTTC